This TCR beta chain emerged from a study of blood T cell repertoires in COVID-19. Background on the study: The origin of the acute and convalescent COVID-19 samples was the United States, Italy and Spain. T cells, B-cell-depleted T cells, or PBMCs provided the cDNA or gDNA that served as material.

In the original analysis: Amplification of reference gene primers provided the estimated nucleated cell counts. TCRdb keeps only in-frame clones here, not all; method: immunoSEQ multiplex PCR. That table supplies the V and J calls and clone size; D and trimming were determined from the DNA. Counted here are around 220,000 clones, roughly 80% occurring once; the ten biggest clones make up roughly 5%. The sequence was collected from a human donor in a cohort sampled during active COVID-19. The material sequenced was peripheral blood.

The CDR3: CASSEQDSMNTEAFF. DNA for the CDR3: TGTGCCAGCAGTGAACAGGACAGCATGAACACTGAAGCTTTCTTT. The chain carries TRBV2 and TRBJ1-1; the D gene is possibly TRBD1 (6 bases). Trimming stripped 2 bases from V and 0 bases from J, with 10 bases between. The CDR3 has 15 residues. CDR1 and CDR2 from the germline V gene are SNHLY and FYNNEI.